Listed below are T cell receptor beta chains from one sample, sequenced in a study of somatic mutations in cytotoxic T cells in rheumatoid arthritis. Profiled with immunoSEQ multiplex PCR; TCRdb holds only in-frame clones, not every one. The sample lists around 20,000 clones; less than 75% were seen once. The sequenced sample was CD8+ T cells sorted from blood. These receptors all stem from a woman aged 60-70 years in good health. Each CDR3 is given with its conserved first and last residue. Fields, in order: D gene, clone size, J gene, V gene, CDR3 DNA, CDR3 protein. The D gene is left open where the match is weak. A clone size is listed for some rows: how often the clone was seen (once, few, many), or a class if it is expanded.

>-|-|TRBJ2-1|TRBV27
TGTGCCAGCAGTTTAGGCGGGACTCTGGGTGAGCAGTTCTTC
CASSLGGTLGEQFF
>TRBD1|-|TRBJ2-3|TRBV15
TGTGCCACCAGGACAGGGCCCACAGATACGCAGTATTTT
CATRTGPTDTQYF
>-|large|TRBJ2-2|TRBV5-4
TGTGCCAGCAGCTTGGGGGCGGGTCCCACCGGGGAGCTGTTTTTT
CASSLGAGPTGELFF
>-|-|TRBJ2-7|TRBV7-9
TGTGCCAGCAGCCCCACGTCGGGGAACTCCTACGAGCAGTACTTC
CASSPTSGNSYEQYF
>TRBD2|-|TRBJ2-1|TRBV30
TGTGCCTGGACACCGGCGGGGGGAACAAATGAGCAGTTCTTC
CAWTPAGGTNEQFF
>-|-|TRBJ1-3|TRBV5-5
TGTGCCAGCAGCTTGGCCGGGGGGGGCCTGGGCACCATATATTTT
CASSLAGGGLGTIYF
>TRBD1|-|TRBJ2-2|TRBV11-3
TGTGCCAGCAGCCAACACAGGGGTGGGGCCGGGGAGCTGTTTTTT
CASSQHRGGAGELFF
>-|-|TRBJ1-1|TRBV27
TGTGCCAGCAGCCCCCCATCAGGGAACTACATGAACACTGAAGCTTTCTTT
CASSPPSGNYMNTEAFF
>-|few|TRBJ2-1|TRBV27
TGTGCCAGCAGTCAGGGCGTTAACAATGAGCAGTTCTTC
CASSQGVNNEQFF
>-|-|TRBJ1-2|TRBV30
TGTGCCTGGAGCACAGGGAACTATGGCTACACCTTC
CAWSTGNYGYTF
>-|once|TRBJ2-7|TRBV25-1
TGTGCCAGCAGTGAATATGGACGCTACGAGCAGTACTTC
CASSEYGRYEQYF
>-|-|TRBJ1-2|TRBV7-6
TGTGCCAGCAGCTTAGAGGAAGGGTCCATAACCGGGCATGGCTACACCTTC
CASSLEEGSITGHGYTF
>TRBD2|-|TRBJ2-1|TRBV6-5
TGTGCCAGCAGTTTAGCGGGTATACAGTTCTTC
CASSLAGIQFF
>TRBD1|few|TRBJ2-7|TRBV7-6
TGTGCCAGCAGCTTAGCGTTCAGGGGGATAAACGAGCAGTACTTC
CASSLAFRGINEQYF
>-|-|TRBJ2-5|TRBV2
TGTGCCAGCAGTGAACTTCTAGGGACCGAAGAGACCCAGTACTTC
CASSELLGTEETQYF
>TRBD1|few|TRBJ2-7|TRBV27
TGTGCCAGCAAAGGGACAGGACCCTACGAGCAGTACTTC
CASKGTGPYEQYF
>TRBD1|-|TRBJ2-4|TRBV27
TGTGCCACCGGGACAGGGAACATTCAGTACTTC
CATGTGNIQYF
>-|-|TRBJ2-3|TRBV5-5
TGTGCCAGCAGCTTGGAGGGAACAGATACGCAGTATTTT
CASSLEGTDTQYF
>-|few|TRBJ1-2|TRBV11-2
TGTGCCAGCAGCCACGGAGGACCTTGGGATGGCTACACCTTC
CASSHGGPWDGYTF
>-|-|TRBJ2-1|TRBV25-1
TGTGCCAGCAGAGCCGGGGCCCATGAGCAGTTCTTC
CASRAGAHEQFF
>-|-|TRBJ1-1|TRBV6-6
TGTGCCAGCAGCCCCGGCAGTAACACTGAAGCTTTCTTT
CASSPGSNTEAFF
>-|-|TRBJ1-1|TRBV4-1
TGCGCCAGCAGCCAAGTCAGTACGGACACTAGATTGAACACTGAAGCTTTCTTT
CASSQVSTDTRLNTEAFF
>-|-|TRBJ2-1|TRBV9
TGTGCCAGCAGCGTAGGGGCGGGGTCCTACAATGAGCAGTTCTTC
CASSVGAGSYNEQFF
>-|-|TRBJ2-7|TRBV27
TGTGCCAGCAGTTCCCATCCGGCGGGCTTCTCCTACGAGCAGTACTTC
CASSSHPAGFSYEQYF
>-|-|TRBJ1-2|TRBV18
TGTGCCAGCTCACCAGAGGGTGTCTATGGCTACACCTTC
CASSPEGVYGYTF
>TRBD1|-|TRBJ2-7|TRBV9
TGTGCCAGCAGCGCATCGACAGGGAAGTACGAGCAGTACTTC
CASSASTGKYEQYF
>-|-|TRBJ2-5|TRBV4-1
TGCGCCAGCAGCCAATCGGGAACCCAAGAGACCCAGTACTTC
CASSQSGTQETQYF
>TRBD1|-|TRBJ2-7|TRBV4-1
TGCGCCAGCAGCCAATCGCCCGACAGGGGTGACTACGAGCAGTACTTC
CASSQSPDRGDYEQYF
>-|few|TRBJ1-1|TRBV5-4
TGTGCCAGCAGCTTGGGCGTGAACACTGAAGCTTTCTTT
CASSLGVNTEAFF
>-|once|TRBJ2-7|TRBV5-5
TGTGCCAGCGGGACGGACACCTACGAGCAGTACTTC
CASGTDTYEQYF
>TRBD2|once|TRBJ2-1|TRBV7-6
TGTGCCAGCAGTTTTCGGGGGGGCCTCAATGAGCAGTTCTTC
CASSFRGGLNEQFF
>-|large|TRBJ2-7|TRBV29-1
TGCAGCGTTGAAGCCCCGGGCCCAGAGATCCGCTACGAGCAGTACTTC
CSVEAPGPEIRYEQYF
>TRBD1|once|TRBJ1-1|TRBV5-4
TGTGCCAGCAATCCGACAGGGCCGGCGAACACTGAAGCTTTCTTT
CASNPTGPANTEAFF
>-|-|TRBJ2-7|TRBV2
TGTGCCAGCAGTCTAGCCCTTTCGTACGAGCAGTACTTC
CASSLALSYEQYF
>TRBD1|once|TRBJ2-7|TRBV5-5
TGTGCCAGCAGCCTGGGGACAGGCGGCGAGCAGTACTTC
CASSLGTGGEQYF
>TRBD2|-|TRBJ2-3|TRBV10-1
TGCGCCAGCAGTGTGGCGGGAGCGAGGGCTACGCAGTATTTT
CASSVAGARATQYF
>-|-|TRBJ1-2|TRBV9
TGTGCCAGCAGCGTTCGTCGACAGGACAGCTTTGGAGGCTACACCTTC
CASSVRRQDSFGGYTF
>TRBD2|medium-sized|TRBJ2-1|TRBV30
TGTGCCTGGAGTCGGGGAAGCGGGAGTGCCAATGAGCAGTTCTTC
CAWSRGSGSANEQFF
>-|-|TRBJ2-1|TRBV6-4
TGTGCCAGCAGTGTGGACAGAAACAATGAGCAGTTCTTC
CASSVDRNNEQFF
>-|-|TRBJ2-6|TRBV7-9
TGTGCCAGCAGCTTAGGAGCTCCTGGGGCCAACGTCCTGACTTTC
CASSLGAPGANVLTF
>TRBD1|-|TRBJ2-7|TRBV19
TGTGCCAGTAGTACACCGGACAGGGTCCACGAGCAGTACTTC
CASSTPDRVHEQYF